The 18 T cell receptor beta chains presented below share a single source sample, sequenced in a study of lymphopenia after photon versus proton radiotherapy. This table comes from immunoSEQ multiplex PCR, and its TCRdb copy is limited to in-frame clones, with some not included. The sample includes approximately 45,000 clones, approximately 83% of them seen just once. Specimen: peripheral blood, collected from a patient treated with photon-based radiotherapy. The receptors stem from a man in his forties or fifties with gastric cancer.

In its sample, this clone was seen once. The V and J genes are TRBV6-1 and TRBJ2-7; D uncertain. Germline V gene data show CDR1 as MNHNS and CDR2 as SASEGT. There are 11 residues in the CDR3. V lost 5 bases, J lost 6 bases, and 8 bases lay in between. CDR3 bases: TGTGCCAGCAGTTATGGCGGCGAGCAGTACTTC. Translation gives CASSYGGEQYF.

V gene TRBV7-2 combines with J gene TRBJ2-1, with D possibly being TRBD1 (5 bases). Looked up from germline, CDR1 is SGHTA and CDR2 is FQGNSA. V was clipped by 0 bases and J by 8 bases, with 11 bases between them. The CDR3 runs 14 residues. CDR3 in amino acids: CASSLAPGMDEQFF. The CDR3 bases are TGTGCCAGCAGCTTAGCTCCAGGGATGGATGAGCAGTTCTTC.

In this sample, this clone turned up a few times. The chain combines TRBV6-4 with TRBJ1-6; a possible D gene is TRBD1 (5 bases). The CDR3 length is 15 residues. The germline V gene has CDR1 MRHNA and CDR2 SNTAGT. V lost 8 bases and J 2 bases, leaving 13 bases between the germline ends. CDR3: CASGSEGPYNSPLHF. The CDR3 nucleotides read TGTGCCAGCGGATCCGAGGGGCCCTATAATTCACCCCTCCACTTT.

The chain employs TRBV9 and TRBJ1-2; TRBD1 aligns across 9 bases. V trimming: 4 bases; J trimming: 3 bases; junction bases outside the gene matches: 4. Germline loops: CDR1 SGDLS, CDR2 YYNGEE. The CDR3 runs to 14 residues. CDR3 residues: CASSPTGGYYGYTF. CDR3 in DNA: TGTGCCAGCAGCCCGACAGGGGGGTACTATGGCTACACCTTC. The whole variable domain, remainder taken from reference TRBV9 and TRBJ1-2, is DSGVTQTPKHLITATGQRVTLRCSPRSGDLSVYWYQQSLDQGLQFLIQYYNGEERAKGNILERFSAQQFPDLHSELNLSSLELGDSALYFCASSPTGGYYGYTFGSGTRLTVV.

This clone was seen only once. This chain links TRBV4-3 with TRBJ2-7; TRBD1 is a possible D gene (6 bases). Germline-derived CDR1 and CDR2 are LGHNA and YSLEER. The CDR3 extends over 14 amino acids. The ends were cut back, 0 bases at V and 4 bases at J, with 10 bases in the middle. The CDR3 DNA reads as TGCGCCAGCAGCCAAGACGGGACACCGTACGAGCAGTACTTC. Translation gives CASSQDGTPYEQYF.

The V call is TRBV6-1, the J call TRBJ2-7; D remains unclear. Trimming shortened V by 6 bases and J by 3 bases, and 9 bases separated the two germline ends. In germline, CDR1 is MNHNS, CDR2 SASEGT. CDR3 size: 12 residues. CDR3 residues: CASSSTHYEQYF. CDR3 bases: TGTGCCAGCAGCTCAACCCACTACGAGCAGTACTTC.

This chain connects TRBV7-9 to TRBJ2-3; 8 positions match TRBD2. Germline V gene lookup returns CDR1 SEHNR and CDR2 FQNEAQ (reference sequence). V dropped 8 bases and J dropped 0; count of bases not matched to a gene: 10. The CDR3 spans 16 residues. The CDR3, as DNA: TGTGCCAGCTCCCCCCGGGGGGGGCTTAGCACAGATACGCAGTATTTT. This gives the protein CASSPRGGLSTDTQYF.

CDR3 sequence reads: CASSERDRAQNTEAFF. In DNA form, the CDR3 reads TGTGCCAGCAGTGAACGGGACAGGGCTCAGAACACTGAAGCTTTCTTT. The chain employs TRBV25-1 and TRBJ1-1, with 9 positions matching TRBD1. V dropped 2 bases and J dropped 1; count of bases not matched to a gene: 5. Germline V gene data show CDR1 as MGHDK and CDR2 as SYGVNS. This CDR3 has 16 residues.

V usage is TRBV7-2 and J usage is TRBJ1-1; D gene ambiguous. Germline CDR1 SGHTA, CDR2 FQGNSA. Trimming cost V 3 bases and J 3 bases, with 11 bases left between them. CDR3 length equals 14 residues. The CDR3 bases are TGTGCCAGCAGCTTCCCCCATGGCGACACTGAAGCTTTCTTT. Protein product: CASSFPHGDTEAFF. Looking up the rest from reference TRBV7-2 and TRBJ1-1 gives the full variable domain: GAGVSQSPSNKVTEKGKDVELRCDPISGHTALYWYRQSLGQGLEFLIYFQGNSAPDKSGLPSDRFSAERTGGSVSTLTIQRTQQEDSAVYLCASSFPHGDTEAFFGQGTRLTVV.

V usage is TRBV6-5 and J usage is TRBJ2-3, with a weak D call TRBD1 (6 bases). The CDR3 consists of 14 residues. Trimming cost V 5 bases and J 3 bases, with 12 bases left between them. The germline V gene has CDR1 MNHEY and CDR2 SVGAGI. The CDR3 DNA reads TGTGCCAGCAGTGACAGGTGGAGGACAGATACGCAGTATTTT. Its protein product is CASSDRWRTDTQYF.

The chain combines TRBV18 with TRBJ2-4; TRBD1 or TRBD2 may be the D gene (5 bases each). The CDR3 contains 16 residues. V shed 3 bases and J shed 2 bases, with 14 bases lying between them. The germline gives CDR1 KGHSH, CDR2 LQKENI. CDR3 in DNA: TGTGCCAGCTCACCTCAGGGTACCGGGACCAAAAACATTCAGTACTTC. Translating gives CASSPQGTGTKNIQYF. Combining the CDR3 with reference TRBV18 and TRBJ2-4 gives the whole variable domain NAGVMQNPRHLVRRRGQEARLRCSPMKGHSHVYWYRQLPEEGLKFMVYLQKENIIDESGMPKERFSAEFPKEGPSILRIQQVVRGDSAAYFCASSPQGTGTKNIQYFGAGTRLSVL.

The chain uses TRBV4-1 and TRBJ1-1, with a possible D match to TRBD1 (6 bases). V dropped 0 bases and J dropped 8 bases, with 22 bases sitting between them. CDR3 length equals 17 residues. Germline V gene sequence: CDR1 MGHRA, CDR2 YSYEKL. CDR3 residues: CASSQEAHHHGQNEAFF. The CDR3, as DNA: TGCGCCAGCAGCCAAGAAGCCCATCACCACGGACAGAACGAAGCTTTCTTT.

There are a few counts of this clone. The rearrangement joins TRBV5-1 to TRBJ1-5, with unresolved D. Trimming took 0 bases from V and 3 from J, leaving 4 bases between them. This CDR3 spans 13 amino acids. Germline-derived CDR1 and CDR2 are SGHRS and YFSETQ. The CDR3 sequence is CASSLGNNQPQHF. The CDR3 coding sequence is TGCGCCAGCAGCTTGGGGAACAATCAGCCCCAGCATTTT. Full variable domain (rest looked up from reference TRBV5-1 and TRBJ1-5): KAGVTQTPRYLIKTRGQQVTLSCSPISGHRSVSWYQQTPGQGLQFLFEYFSETQRNKGNFPGRFSGRQFSNSRSEMNVSTLELGDSALYLCASSLGNNQPQHFGDGTRLSIL.

The J gene is TRBJ2-5, the V gene TRBV13; D uncertain. The germline gives CDR1 PRHDT, CDR2 FYEKMQ (reference sequence). This CDR3 region has 13 residues. Trimming left V 5 bases short and J 5 bases short, with 12 bases between. The CDR3 protein is CASSPRMTETQYF. The CDR3 DNA is TGTGCCAGCAGCCCGCGGATGACTGAGACCCAGTACTTC.

This chain links TRBV5-5 with TRBJ2-2; D unresolved. The germline CDR1 and CDR2 sequences are SGHKS and YYEKEE (reference sequence). The length of the CDR3 is 14 residues. Trimming took 0 bases from V and 6 from J, leaving 9 bases between them. For the CDR3, the DNA is TGTGCCAGCAGCTTGGGTAGTTCGGCCGGGGAGCTGTTTTTT. Encoded protein: CASSLGSSAGELFF.

V usage is TRBV12-5 and J usage is TRBJ2-7, with TRBD2 as a possible D gene (7 bases). The CDR3 runs to 15 residues. The germline gives CDR1 LGHNT, CDR2 FRNRAP. Trimming stripped 2 bases from V and 4 bases from J, with 15 bases between. CDR3 sequence (DNA): TGTGCTAGTGGTTTGTTACAGGGAGGGTTTTACGAGCAGTACTTC. Amino acid sequence: CASGLLQGGFYEQYF. The entire variable domain, with the rest obtained from reference TRBV12-5 and TRBJ2-7, is as follows: DARVTQTPRHKVTEMGQEVTMRCQPILGHNTVFWYRQTMMQGLELLAYFRNRAPLDDSGMPKDRFSAEMPDATLATLKIQPSEPRDSAVYFCASGLLQGGFYEQYFGPGTRLTVT.

V and J are TRBV19 and TRBJ2-2; D is uncertain. There are 12 residues in the CDR3. V was clipped by 6 bases and J by 3 bases, with 5 bases between them. The germline V gene has CDR1 LNHDA and CDR2 SQIVND (reference sequence). The CDR3 bases are TGTGCCAGTAGACCACACACCGGGGAGCTGTTTTTT. Amino acids: CASRPHTGELFF.

This clone was recorded a few times. The V and J genes are TRBV30 and TRBJ1-6; a possible D gene is TRBD1 (5 bases). The CDR3 sequence is 16 residues long. V was cut by 0 bases and J by 5 bases, with 14 bases left in between. Looked up from germline, CDR1 is GTSNPN and CDR2 is SVGIG (reference sequence). Here the CDR3 DNA reads TGTGCCTGGAGTGTAGGGGACCAGGGTGATAATTCACCCCTCCACTTT. This encodes CAWSVGDQGDNSPLHF.